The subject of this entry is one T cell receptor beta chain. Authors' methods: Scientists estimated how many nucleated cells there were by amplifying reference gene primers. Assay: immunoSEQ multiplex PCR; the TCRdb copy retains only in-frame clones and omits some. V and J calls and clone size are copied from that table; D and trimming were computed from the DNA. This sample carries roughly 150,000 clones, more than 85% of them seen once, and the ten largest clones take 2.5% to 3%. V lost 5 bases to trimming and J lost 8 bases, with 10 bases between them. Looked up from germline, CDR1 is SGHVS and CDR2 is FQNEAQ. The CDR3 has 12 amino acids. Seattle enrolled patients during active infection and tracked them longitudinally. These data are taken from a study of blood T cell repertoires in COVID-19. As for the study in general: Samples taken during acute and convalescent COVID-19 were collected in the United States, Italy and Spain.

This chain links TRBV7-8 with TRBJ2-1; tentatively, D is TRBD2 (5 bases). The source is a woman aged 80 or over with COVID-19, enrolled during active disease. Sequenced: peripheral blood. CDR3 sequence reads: CASSLGLYEQFF. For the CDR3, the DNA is TGTGCCAGCAGCCTAGGACTGTATGAGCAGTTCTTC.